The 29 T cell receptor beta chains presented below share a single source sample, sequenced in a study of blood T cell repertoires in COVID-19. The table came from immunoSEQ multiplex PCR; TCRdb's copy has only in-frame clones and leaves some out. The data show about 150,000 clones, around 84% seen once. The sequenced sample consisted of peripheral blood. These receptor sequences come from a man aged 25-40 years with COVID-19, enrolled during active disease.

V is TRBV6-5 and J is TRBJ1-5, with D perhaps TRBD1 (5 bases). The V gene's germline CDR1 is MNHEY and CDR2 SVGAGI. V was shortened by 7 bases and J by 4 bases, with 17 bases between the two germline ends. The CDR3 totals 15 residues. For the CDR3, the DNA is TGTGCCAGCAACAAAAGGGAGGGGAGGAATCAGCCCCAGCATTTT. Its translation: CASNKREGRNQPQHF.

V usage is TRBV4-1 and J usage is TRBJ2-6, with a weak D call TRBD2 (5 bases). This CDR3 spans 17 amino acids. Germline CDR1 and CDR2: MGHRA and YSYEKL. The V gene lost 0 bases and the J gene lost 3 bases, with 12 bases spanning the gap. CDR3 sequence (DNA): TGCGCCAGCAGCCAAGATCGAGAGACTAATGGGGCCAACGTCCTGACTTTC. Protein product: CASSQDRETNGANVLTF.

The chain is built from TRBV2 and TRBJ2-2; D call uncertain. Germline V gene sequence: CDR1 SNHLY, CDR2 FYNNEI. The CDR3 is made up of 13 amino acids. Between the trimmed V and J ends, which lost 7 bases and 4 bases, there was a span of 10 bases. The CDR3 spells CASKTWSTGELFF. CDR3 nucleotide sequence: TGTGCCAGCAAAACCTGGAGCACCGGGGAGCTGTTTTTT.

The CDR3 region is CASSLSGSSYNEQFF. The CDR3 DNA reads TGTGCCAGCAGCCTCAGCGGGAGCTCCTACAATGAGCAGTTCTTC. The V gene is TRBV28, the J gene TRBJ2-1; TRBD2 matches at 8 bases. The CDR3 extends over 15 amino acids. Germline CDR1 reads MDHEN; CDR2 reads SYDVKM. V trimming: 6 bases; J trimming: 0 bases; junction bases outside the gene matches: 4.

V gene TRBV2 combines with J gene TRBJ2-2; TRBD2 matches 7 bases. Unmatched junction bases numbered 15, after V lost 7 bases and J lost 4 bases. The CDR3 consists of 17 residues. Germline loops: CDR1 SNHLY, CDR2 FYNNEI. The chain's CDR3 is CASKVLAGEVGTGELFF. The CDR3 nucleotides read TGTGCCAGCAAGGTATTAGCGGGCGAAGTGGGCACCGGGGAGCTGTTTTTT.

The V call is TRBV7-9, the J call TRBJ2-2; 10 bases are a match to TRBD2. This CDR3 is 15 amino acids long. Losses at the gene ends were 10 bases for V and 3 bases for J; bases not matched to a gene: 8. Germline V CDR1 and CDR2: SEHNR, FQNEAQ (reference sequence). This CDR3 reads CANPTGTSDTGELFF. CDR3 sequence (DNA): TGTGCCAACCCAACCGGGACTAGCGACACCGGGGAGCTGTTTTTT.

The V gene is TRBV3-1 (or the pseudogene TRBV3-2), the J gene TRBJ1-1, with D possibly being TRBD1 (6 bases). The ends were cut back, 1 base at V and 3 bases at J, with 12 bases in the middle. The CDR3 runs to 15 residues. The germline gives CDR1 LGHDT, CDR2 YNNKEL (reference sequence). For the CDR3, the DNA is TGTGCCAGCAGCCAAGCAGGCCAGGGGTACACTGAAGCTTTCTTT. Residues: CASSQAGQGYTEAFF.

The chain combines TRBV7-2 with TRBJ1-6; the D gene is possibly TRBD1 (5 bases). The germline gives CDR1 SGHTA, CDR2 FQGNSA. The CDR3 is 15 amino acids. V was cut by 0 bases and J by 12 bases, with 15 bases left in between. CDR3 sequence reads: CASSLALQVPVPLHF. The CDR3 DNA reads TGTGCCAGCAGCTTAGCGCTACAGGTCCCCGTACCCCTCCACTTT.

The gene calls are TRBV5-4 and TRBJ2-2, with 7 bases that match TRBD1. CDR1 SGHNT and CDR2 YYREEE come from the germline V gene (reference sequence). V gave up 5 bases and J gave up 5 bases; unmatched junction bases: 9. The CDR3 totals 15 residues. The DNA for the CDR3 is TGTGCCAGCAGATATGGGGGACAGCGGACCGGGGAGCTGTTTTTT. Its translation: CASRYGGQRTGELFF.

CDR3 bases: TGTGCCAGCAGCTTCAGGGATAACACTGAAGCTTTCTTT. It translates to CASSFRDNTEAFF. The gene calls are TRBV7-9 and TRBJ1-1; D is possibly TRBD1 (5 bases). Germline CDR1 SEHNR, CDR2 FQNEAQ (reference sequence). V lost 3 bases and J 2 bases, leaving 7 bases between the germline ends. This CDR3 contains 13 residues.

The chain links TRBV14 to TRBJ1-4, with 10 bases identical to TRBD1. The CDR3 length is 15 residues. Germline CDR1 and CDR2: SGHDN and FVKESK. V trimming: 3 bases; J trimming: 8 bases; junction bases outside the gene matches: 6. In nucleotides, the CDR3 is TGTGCCAGCAGCCAGGAAAGGACAGGGGGAGAAAAACTGTTTTTT. Residues: CASSQERTGGEKLFF.

V is TRBV10-1 and J is TRBJ2-1; no clear D. V shed 4 bases and J shed 7 bases, with 14 bases lying between them. The CDR3 is made up of 14 amino acids. Germline CDR1 WNHNN, CDR2 SYGVQD (reference sequence). The CDR3 region has the DNA TGCGCCAGCAGTGCGAGTCCCGAAATTAATGAGCAGTTCTTC. Translation gives CASSASPEINEQFF.

The rearrangement uses TRBV11-2 and TRBJ2-7; a weak D match, TRBD2 (5 bases). The CDR3 loop spans 15 amino acids. V was clipped by 1 base and J by 4 bases, with 14 bases between them. Germline V gives CDR1 SGHAT, CDR2 FQNNGV. The DNA of the CDR3 is TGTGCCAGCAGCTTAGTGGAGGACCGAAGTTACGAGCAGTACTTC. Translation gives CASSLVEDRSYEQYF.

This sequence joins TRBV2 and TRBJ1-4; 10 bases map to TRBD1. The J segment lost 7 bases and the V segment lost 6 bases, leaving 5 bases of the junction unmatched. Per the germline V gene, CDR1 is SNHLY and CDR2 is FYNNEI. There are 14 residues in the CDR3. The CDR3 loop reads CASRTGTGVEKLFF. CDR3 DNA: TGTGCCAGCAGAACCGGGACAGGGGTTGAAAAACTGTTTTTT.

The chain has TRBV27 and TRBJ2-1; a possible D gene is TRBD2 (6 bases). The CDR3 totals 11 residues. Looked up from germline, CDR1 is MNHEY and CDR2 is SMNVEV (reference sequence). Deletions cut 7 bases from V and 7 bases from J, with 8 bases between. CDR3 in DNA: TGTGCCAGCACCGGGGGAAATGAGCAGTTCTTC. Protein product: CASTGGNEQFF.

The V and J genes are TRBV19 and TRBJ2-1, with 14 bases aligning to TRBD2. This CDR3 is built from 18 residues. Trimming cost V 3 bases and J 4 bases; bases outside gene matches: 8. Germline V gene data show CDR1 as LNHDA and CDR2 as SQIVND (reference sequence). The CDR3 is CASSIPGTSGRGYNEQFF. DNA of the CDR3: TGTGCCAGTAGTATTCCCGGGACTAGCGGGAGAGGGTACAATGAGCAGTTCTTC.

Here the CDR3 DNA reads TGTGCCAGCATCCTAGGGGCGGATTTGACGCAGTATTTT. As protein: CASILGADLTQYF. This sequence joins TRBV12-3 or TRBV12-4 and TRBJ2-3; D is possibly TRBD1 (5 bases). The CDR3 is made up of 13 amino acids. V was shortened by 7 bases and J by 9 bases, with 17 bases between the two germline ends.

This chain joins TRBV6-5 and TRBJ1-2, with D uncertain. The germline V gene has CDR1 MNHEY and CDR2 SVGAGI. Trimming pared 6 bases from V and 4 bases from J, leaving 15 bases between. The CDR3 sequence is 14 residues long. This CDR3 reads CASSVSMQFYGYTF. The DNA for the CDR3 is TGTGCCAGCAGCGTATCAATGCAGTTCTATGGCTACACCTTC.

The chain recombines TRBV29-1 with TRBJ2-2; 7 bases fit TRBD2. V lost 7 bases and J lost 1; bases outside the gene matches: 6. Germline lookup yields CDR1 SQVTM and CDR2 ANQGSEA. This CDR3 comprises 14 residues. CDR3 sequence: CSGGASGNTGELFF. CDR3 nucleotide sequence: TGCAGCGGAGGGGCTAGCGGGAACACCGGGGAGCTGTTTTTT.

Only a few counts were recorded for this clone. The gene calls are TRBV5-6 and TRBJ2-1; D perhaps matches TRBD2 (5 bases). CDR3 length: 16 residues. The V and J ends lost 4 bases and 1 base respectively, with 15 bases between them. CDR1 is SGHDT, CDR2 YYEEEE, per germline. In nucleotides, the CDR3 is TGTGCCAGCAGCGGAGCGGAGGCCCGATCCTACAATGAGCAGTTCTTC. It is translated as CASSGAEARSYNEQFF.

The chain joins TRBV20-1 to TRBJ2-7, with 12 bases fitting TRBD1. The CDR3 length is 14 residues. The V segment lost 3 bases and the J segment 4 bases; nucleotides outside the gene matches: 4. Germline assignment: CDR1 DFQATT and CDR2 SNEGSKA (reference sequence). The CDR3 spells CSASPGQGAYEQYF. Written as DNA, the CDR3 is TGCAGTGCTAGTCCGGGACAGGGGGCTTACGAGCAGTACTTC.

V gene TRBV10-2 combines with J gene TRBJ2-7; D is perhaps TRBD2 (6 bases). Germline CDR1 reads WSHSY; CDR2 reads SAAADI. The CDR3 is 14 residues long. The V and J ends lost 8 bases and 5 bases respectively, with 19 bases between them. CDR3 sequence (DNA): TGCGCCAGCCATTTTGAGGGGACTCTCAACGAGCAGTACTTC. Amino acids: CASHFEGTLNEQYF.

This clone was seen a handful of times. V and J are TRBV28 and TRBJ2-1, with 15 bases that match TRBD2. CDR3 length equals 18 residues. The trim removed 7 bases at V and 9 bases at J, leaving 16 bases unmatched. Per the germline V gene, CDR1 is MDHEN and CDR2 is SYDVKM. CDR3 in amino acids: CASKDGLAGGRARGEQFF. The CDR3 nucleotides read TGTGCCAGCAAGGACGGACTAGCGGGAGGGAGGGCCAGGGGTGAGCAGTTCTTC.

The rearrangement uses TRBV6-5 and TRBJ2-7, with D tentatively TRBD2 (5 bases). Looked up from germline, CDR1 is MNHEY and CDR2 is SVGAGI. V lost 2 bases and J 6 bases, leaving 17 bases between the germline ends. The CDR3 contains 15 residues. Here the CDR3 DNA reads TGTGCCAGCAGTTACACCCCCGGGCTAGCCACCGAGCAGTACTTC. Residues: CASSYTPGLATEQYF.

This clone was observed a few times. The chain has TRBV11-2 and TRBJ1-5; D ambiguous. Trimming cost V 4 bases and J 7 bases, with 14 bases left between them. The V gene's germline CDR1 is SGHAT and CDR2 FQNNGV. The CDR3 sequence is 14 residues long. The CDR3 reads CASSSSGYHQPQHF. Here the CDR3 DNA reads TGTGCCAGCAGCTCTTCGGGGTATCACCAGCCCCAGCATTTT.

The chain combines TRBV24-1 with TRBJ2-3; D unclear. Trimming removed 9 bases at V and 5 bases at J, with 23 bases between. CDR3 size: 16 residues. The germline CDR1 and CDR2 sequences are KGHDR and SFDVKD. The CDR3 loop reads CATGLGGGALEDTQYF. The CDR3 DNA reads TGTGCCACCGGCCTCGGCGGCGGAGCCTTGGAAGATACGCAGTATTTT.

V and J are TRBV3-1 (or the pseudogene TRBV3-2) and TRBJ1-4; no clear D gene. The CDR3 is 11 residues long. With 0 bases removed from V and 10 bases from J, the gap between germline ends came to 3 bases. Germline V lookup: CDR1 LGHDT, CDR2 YNNKEL (reference sequence). The CDR3 here is CASSQERKLFF. Here the CDR3 DNA reads TGTGCCAGCAGCCAAGAGAGAAAACTGTTTTTT.

The genes are TRBV5-6 and TRBJ2-7; D is perhaps TRBD2 (6 bases). Looked up from germline, CDR1 is SGHDT and CDR2 is YYEEEE. V shed 4 bases and J shed 3 bases, with 14 bases lying between them. The CDR3 is 14 amino acids. The CDR3 loop reads CASSQSGLVYEQYF. CDR3 DNA sequence: TGTGCCAGCAGCCAGAGCGGGTTAGTCTACGAGCAGTACTTC.

The chain couples TRBV11-2 to TRBJ1-1; 10 bases line up with TRBD1. The CDR3 contains 14 residues. V shed 2 bases and J 5 bases; nucleotides not matched to a gene: 2. Germline V gene lookup returns CDR1 SGHAT and CDR2 FQNNGV. The CDR3 nucleotides are TGTGCCAGCAGCTTAAGGACAGGGGGGACTGAAGCTTTCTTT. Amino acids: CASSLRTGGTEAFF. The full variable domain, completed using reference TRBV11-2 and TRBJ1-1, is EAGVAQSPRYKIIEKRQSVAFWCNPISGHATLYWYQQILGQGPKLLIQFQNNGVVDDSQLPKDRFSAERLKGVDSTLKIQPAKLEDSAVYLCASSLRTGGTEAFFGQGTRLTVV.